These T cell receptor beta chains were read from a single sample in a study of blood T cell repertoires in COVID-19. Method: immunoSEQ multiplex PCR; TCRdb's copy keeps in-frame clones and lacks some. The sample lists over 130,000 clones, about 80% seen once, with about 2.9% in the top ten. What was sequenced was PBMCs or T cells enriched from blood (not recorded which). Receptors were obtained from a woman aged 45-60 years who had recovered from COVID-19. The CDR3 runs from the conserved cysteine through the conserved F or W. The order of the fields is J gene, V gene, D gene, clone size, CDR3 protein, CDR3 DNA. A D gene is named only where the DNA matches it firmly. Clone size is stated in some rows and not others, as once, few, many or a class when expanded.

TRBJ2-1 | TRBV29-1 | TRBD2 | - | CSVEDPLGAGGYNEQFF | TGCAGCGTTGAAGATCCCCTCGGAGCGGGAGGCTACAATGAGCAGTTCTTC
TRBJ1-1 | TRBV5-1 | - | - | CASSLWTDSGTEAFF | TGCGCCAGCAGCCTGTGGACCGATTCAGGGACTGAAGCTTTCTTT
TRBJ2-3 | TRBV5-1 | TRBD1 | - | CASSLTGQGADTQYF | TGCGCCAGCAGCTTGACGGGACAGGGGGCTGATACGCAGTATTTT
TRBJ1-1 | TRBV10-3 | TRBD1 | - | CATWAGQGDTEAFF | TGTGCCACCTGGGCGGGCCAGGGGGACACTGAAGCTTTCTTT
TRBJ1-5 | TRBV28 | - | few | CASSFTDSNQPQHF | TGTGCCAGCAGTTTTACTGATAGCAATCAGCCCCAGCATTTT
TRBJ2-3 | TRBV3-1/TRBV3-2 | TRBD1 | - | CASRKGGQSTDTQYF | TGTGCCAGTCGAAAAGGGGGACAGTCCACAGATACGCAGTATTTT
TRBJ2-1 | TRBV5-5 | - | - | CASSLLDYLYNEQFF | TGTGCCAGCAGCTTGTTGGACTACCTCTACAATGAGCAGTTCTTC
TRBJ2-5 | TRBV11-3 | TRBD2 | - | CASSSGTSGSPAETQYF | TGTGCCAGCAGCTCAGGAACTAGCGGGAGCCCCGCAGAGACCCAGTACTTC
TRBJ2-7 | TRBV18 | TRBD1 | - | CASSPSRDRVHEQYF | TGTGCCAGCTCACCATCCCGGGACAGGGTCCACGAGCAGTACTTC
TRBJ2-1 | TRBV5-5 | - | - | CASSLGISSYNEQFF | TGTGCCAGCAGCTTGGGTATCAGCTCCTACAATGAGCAGTTCTTC
TRBJ1-4 | TRBV10-2 | - | - | CASNTGTDGEKLFF | TGCGCCAGCAATACAGGGACGGACGGTGAAAAACTGTTTTTT
TRBJ1-5 | TRBV4-1 | - | - | CASSQEGQRRSNQPQHF | TGCGCCAGCAGCCAAGAGGGGCAACGACGGAGCAATCAGCCCCAGCATTTT
TRBJ1-2 | TRBV5-1 | - | - | CASSRQVSNYGYTF | TGCGCCAGCAGCCGACAGGTTTCTAACTATGGCTACACCTTC
TRBJ1-3 | TRBV9 | - | - | CASSVAEDTIYF | TGTGCCAGCAGCGTAGCGGAGGACACCATATATTTT
TRBJ2-3 | TRBV11-2 | - | - | CASSLAQAVTQYF | TGTGCCAGCAGCTTAGCCCAGGCCGTTACGCAGTATTTT
TRBJ1-3 | TRBV11-3 | - | - | CASSLDQRGGSGNTIYF | TGTGCCAGCAGCTTAGATCAAAGAGGAGGCTCTGGAAACACCATATATTTT
TRBJ2-7 | TRBV5-1 | TRBD1 | - | CASRPTGAISYEQYF | TGCGCCAGCAGACCCACAGGGGCAATCTCCTACGAGCAGTACTTC